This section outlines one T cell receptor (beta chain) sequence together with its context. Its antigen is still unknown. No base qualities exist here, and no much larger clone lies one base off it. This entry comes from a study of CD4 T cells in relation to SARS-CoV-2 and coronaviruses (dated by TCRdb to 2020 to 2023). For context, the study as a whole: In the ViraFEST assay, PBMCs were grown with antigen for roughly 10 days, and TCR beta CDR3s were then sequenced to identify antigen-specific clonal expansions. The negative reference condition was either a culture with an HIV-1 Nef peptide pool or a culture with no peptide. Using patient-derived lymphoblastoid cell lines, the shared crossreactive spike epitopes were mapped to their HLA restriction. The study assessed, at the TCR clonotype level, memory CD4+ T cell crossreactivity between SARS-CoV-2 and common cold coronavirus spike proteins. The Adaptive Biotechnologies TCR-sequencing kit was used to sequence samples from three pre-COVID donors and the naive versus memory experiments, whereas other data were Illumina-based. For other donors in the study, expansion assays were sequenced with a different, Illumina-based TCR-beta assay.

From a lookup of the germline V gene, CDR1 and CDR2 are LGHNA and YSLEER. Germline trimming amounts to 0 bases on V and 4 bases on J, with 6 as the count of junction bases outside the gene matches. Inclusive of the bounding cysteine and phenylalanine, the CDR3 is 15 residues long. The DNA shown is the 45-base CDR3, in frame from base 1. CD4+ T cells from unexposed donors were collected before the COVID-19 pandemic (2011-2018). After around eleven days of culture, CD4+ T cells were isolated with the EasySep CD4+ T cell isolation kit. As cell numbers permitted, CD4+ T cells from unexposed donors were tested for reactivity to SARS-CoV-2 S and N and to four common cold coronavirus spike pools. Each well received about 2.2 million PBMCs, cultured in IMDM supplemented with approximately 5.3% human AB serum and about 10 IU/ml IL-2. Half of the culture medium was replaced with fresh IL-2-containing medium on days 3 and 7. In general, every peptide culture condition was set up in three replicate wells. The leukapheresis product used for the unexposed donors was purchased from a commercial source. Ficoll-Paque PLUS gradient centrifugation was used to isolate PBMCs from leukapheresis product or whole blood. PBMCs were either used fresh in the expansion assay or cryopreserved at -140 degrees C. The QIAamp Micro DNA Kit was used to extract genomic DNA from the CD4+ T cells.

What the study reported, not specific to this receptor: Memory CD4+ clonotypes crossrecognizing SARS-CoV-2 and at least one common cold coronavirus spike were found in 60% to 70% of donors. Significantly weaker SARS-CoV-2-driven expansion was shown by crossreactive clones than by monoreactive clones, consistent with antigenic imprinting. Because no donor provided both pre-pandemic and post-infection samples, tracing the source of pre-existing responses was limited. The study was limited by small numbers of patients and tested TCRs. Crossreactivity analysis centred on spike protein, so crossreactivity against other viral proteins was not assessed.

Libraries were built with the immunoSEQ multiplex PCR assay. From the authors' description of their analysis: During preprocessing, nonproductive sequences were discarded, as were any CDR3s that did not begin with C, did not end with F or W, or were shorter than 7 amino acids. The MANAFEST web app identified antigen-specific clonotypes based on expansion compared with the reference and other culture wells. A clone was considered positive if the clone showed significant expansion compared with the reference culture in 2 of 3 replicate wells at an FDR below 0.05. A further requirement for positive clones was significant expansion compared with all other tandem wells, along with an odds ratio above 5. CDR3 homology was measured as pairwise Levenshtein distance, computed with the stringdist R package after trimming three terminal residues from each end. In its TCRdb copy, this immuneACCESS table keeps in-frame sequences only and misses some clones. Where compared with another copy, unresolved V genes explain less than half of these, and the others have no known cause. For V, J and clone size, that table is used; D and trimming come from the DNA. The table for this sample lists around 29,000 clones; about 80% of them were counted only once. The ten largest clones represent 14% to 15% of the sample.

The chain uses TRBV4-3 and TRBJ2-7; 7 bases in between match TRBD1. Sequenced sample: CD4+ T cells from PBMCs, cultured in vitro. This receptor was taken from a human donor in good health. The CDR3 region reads CASSQEGTVAYEQYF. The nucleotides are TGCGCCAGCAGCCAAGAGGGGACAGTCGCGTACGAGCAGTACTTC.